This T cell receptor (beta chain) was sequenced for a study of shared clonotypes between healthy human individuals. Generated by immunoSEQ multiplex PCR, the TCRdb table keeps only in-frame clones and is missing some. The table records millions of clones, roughly 94% of them present only once. Naive CD8 cells comprised CD45RO-negative, CCR7-positively selected cells, excluding terminally differentiated effector memory CD45RA+ cells. Germline trimming cut 4 bases from V and 7 bases from J; bases unmatched to any gene: 4. The germline V gene has CDR1 MGHRA and CDR2 YSYEKL. The CDR3 totals 14 residues. The TCR sequence derives from a man between 18 and 29 years old in good health. The sample consisted of naive CD8+ T cells sorted from blood. The chain is built from TRBV4-1 and TRBJ1-2; 12 bases agree with TRBD1. In DNA, the CDR3 is TGCGCCAGCAGCCCGAGGGACAGGGGGCCTGGCTACACCTTC. Amino acids: CASSPRDRGPGYTF.